This section outlines one TCR beta chain sequence together with its context. Its antigen remains unidentified. No base-level quality is on record; no much larger clone is a single base apart. TCRbeta CDR3 regions were amplified from genomic DNA using the immunoSEQ Assay, a bias-controlled multiplex PCR. As for how the authors treated the data: Nucleated cell counts per sample were estimated from amplification of reference gene primers within the assay. To quantify the absolute abundance of each unique TCRbeta CDR3 rearrangement, sequence reads were collapsed and filtered. For each sample, productive Simpson clonality was calculated by taking the square root of Simpson's diversity index across productive rearrangements. The source is immuneACCESS, and TCRdb retained only in-frame sequences with V and J called. Part of the clones is not carried over; for the studies checked, unresolved V genes explain less than half of this, and the remainder is unexplained. V and J calls and clone size are those listed in that table; D and trimming were worked out from the DNA. This sample lists a few hundred thousand clones; approximately 86% were detected once. The ten most abundant clones make up less than 2.5% of the sample.

The sample is drawn from a study of blood T cell repertoires in COVID-19 (dated by TCRdb to about 2020). Regarding the research as a whole: The collaborator samples originated in the United States, Italy and Spain and spanned the acute and convalescent phases of COVID-19. The sample metadata nearly always contained a de-identified subject ID, COVID-19 status, age in years and sex. The dataset comprised deeply sampled blood TCRbeta repertoires from subjects exposed to, actively infected with, or recovered from COVID-19. Where available, HLA class I and class II types were obtained from metadata supplied by the sample provider rather than from assay-based typing. The prospective study material was composed of cDNA or gDNA derived from T cells, B-cell-depleted T cells, or PBMCs. The repertoires were released in a freely available public database meant as a resource for research on the immune response to SARS-CoV-2. The samples were drawn from the first 160 participants of the ongoing ImmuneRACE study and from 950 to 1,500 subjects provided by 6 global collaborators. Study-wide findings and limitations: The quantity of clinical and demographic metadata differed by source and by participant and was supplied without curation.

The CDR3 starts with the cysteine, ends with the phenylalanine, and has 15 residues. Only CDR3 DNA is held: 45 bases, read in frame from base 1. The germline V gene provides CDR1 SGHRS and CDR2 YFSETQ. V is clipped by 1 base and J by 7 bases, and the sequence between their germline boundaries is 12 bases long. Each collaborating institution followed its own protocols to collect whole blood in K2EDTA tubes. For TCRbeta analysis, collaborators shipped samples in one of three forms: frozen whole blood, isolated PBMCs, or DNA extracted from either of those sample types. The sequence derives from a man aged 18 to 35 with active or convalescent COVID-19. Sequencing input: peripheral blood. Recombination joined TRBV5-1 with TRBJ1-6; no D gene can be assigned with confidence. The DNA sequence is given as TGCGCCAGCAGCTTGCCGTACAGATCGAATTCACCCCTCCACTTT. Translation gives CASSLPYRSNSPLHF.